This T cell receptor (beta chain) appears in the sequencing data of a study of blood T cell repertoires in COVID-19. Turning to the study itself: Donors in the United States, Italy and Spain gave samples during acute or convalescent COVID-19.

The CDR3 extends over 14 amino acids. Germline V gene data show CDR1 as LNHDA and CDR2 as SQIVND (reference sequence). V lost 0 bases, J lost 4 bases, and 9 bases lay in between. In the original processing: Reference gene primer amplification in the assay estimated nucleated cell counts. The assay was immunoSEQ multiplex PCR, and TCRdb's table has in-frame clones only and misses some. For V, J and clone size, that table is used; D and trimming come from the DNA. The repertoire has 150,000 to 200,000 clones, more than 75% of them found once; the top ten carry about 1.2%. Each participant's cohort was designated according to participant-reported clinical history.

This sequence joins TRBV19 and TRBJ1-2, with D unresolved. The source material was PBMCs or T cells enriched from blood (not recorded which). The TCR sequence derives from a human donor with acute COVID-19. The donor label of this sample is uncertain. The CDR3 reads CASSIDPRSYGYTF. The CDR3 coding sequence is TGTGCCAGTAGTATAGATCCGAGATCCTATGGCTACACCTTC.